These 19 T cell receptor beta chains were sequenced from one sample in a study of CD8+ T cells in alopecia areata. Treatment described: oral pan-JAK inhibitor, 5-10 mg twice daily. Sequencing templates came from extracted RNA that was reverse transcribed into cDNA. The assay was immunoSEQ multiplex PCR, and TCRdb's table has in-frame clones only and misses some. There are around 200,000 clones in the sample; around 56% occur only once, and roughly 0.71% lies in the top ten. Sequencing was performed on CD4+ T cells sorted from blood, taken at week 4, from a patient treated with tofacitinib. These receptors came from a human donor with alopecia areata.

This clone was observed a handful of times. The chain recombines TRBV19 with TRBJ1-5, with a possible D match to TRBD1 (5 bases). The CDR3 length is 12 residues. The V end lost 7 bases, the J end lost 9 bases, and 13 bases lay between the germline ends. Germline CDR1 LNHDA, CDR2 SQIVND (reference sequence). CDR3 sequence: CASTQRGLPQHF. For the CDR3, the DNA is TGTGCCAGTACCCAAAGGGGACTGCCCCAGCATTTT.

This clone was seen a handful of times. The chain links TRBV4-3 to TRBJ2-7; 13 bases line up with TRBD2. Per germline, CDR1 LGHNA and CDR2 YSLEER. The CDR3 is 17 amino acids. The V segment lost 0 bases and the J segment 2 bases; nucleotides outside the gene matches: 4. The CDR3 sequence: CASSQDSGLAGTYEQYF. The CDR3 region has the DNA TGCGCCAGCAGCCAAGATTCGGGACTAGCGGGAACCTACGAGCAGTACTTC.

This clone was detected only a few times. The V call is TRBV25-1, the J call TRBJ2-3; TRBD2 is a possible D gene (6 bases). Trimming cost V 6 bases and J 0 bases, with 16 bases left between them. From germline, CDR1 is MGHDK and CDR2 SYGVNS. This CDR3 has 16 amino acids. The CDR3 region is CASRSSGAGSTDTQYF. The CDR3 DNA reads TGTGCCAGCAGGTCCTCGGGAGCGGGCAGCACAGATACGCAGTATTTT. The variable domain in full, completed from reference TRBV25-1 and TRBJ2-3, reads EADIYQTPRYLVIGTGKKITLECSQTMGHDKMYWYQQDPGMELHLIHYSYGVNSTEKGDLSSESTVSRIRTEHFPLTLESARPSHTSQYLCASRSSGAGSTDTQYFGPGTRLTVL.

V is TRBV30 and J is TRBJ2-1; D not resolved. Trimming removed 0 bases at V and 9 bases at J, with 6 bases between. Germline V gene data show CDR1 as GTSNPN and CDR2 as SVGIG (reference sequence). The CDR3 consists of 11 residues. The CDR3 reads CAWSVSSEQFF. CDR3 nucleotides: TGTGCCTGGAGTGTTAGCAGTGAGCAGTTCTTC. Looking up the rest from reference TRBV30 and TRBJ2-1 gives the full variable domain: SQTIHQWPATLVQPVGSPLSLECTVEGTSNPNLYWYRQAAGRGLQLLFYSVGIGQISSEVPQNLSASRPQDRQFILSSKKLLLSDSGFYLCAWSVSSEQFFGPGTRLTVL.

The J gene is TRBJ2-7, the V gene TRBV7-8; D call uncertain. Trimming took off 3 bases at V and 1 base at J, with 10 bases between the two ends. Germline lookup yields CDR1 SGHVS and CDR2 FQNEAQ. This CDR3 region has 14 residues. In DNA form, the CDR3 reads TGTGCCAGCAGCTTGACACTTAGATCCTACGAGCAGTACTTC. It encodes CASSLTLRSYEQYF.

The chain recombines TRBV11-1 with TRBJ2-5, with TRBD1 matching over 9 bases. This CDR3 contains 15 residues. After removal of 4 bases from V and 5 bases from J, the junction contained 8 bases not matched to a gene. Germline loops: CDR1 SGHAT, CDR2 FQDESV (reference sequence). CDR3 in amino acids: CASSSGTGRLETQYF. The CDR3 DNA is TGTGCCAGCAGCTCGGGGACAGGGCGATTGGAGACCCAGTACTTC.

The genes are TRBV5-4 and TRBJ1-2, with D possibly matching TRBD1 (5 bases). CDR3 length: 12 residues. Germline V gene data show CDR1 as SGHNT and CDR2 as YYREEE (reference sequence). With 4 bases removed from V and 7 bases from J, the gap between germline ends came to 11 bases. Here the CDR3 DNA reads TGTGCCAGCAGCATCCTCCAGGGTGGCTACACCTTC. Translation: CASSILQGGYTF. The whole variable domain, filled in from reference TRBV5-4 and TRBJ1-2, reads ETGVTQSPTHLIKTRGQQVTLRCSSQSGHNTVSWYQQALGQGPQFIFQYYREEENGRGNFPPRFSGLQFPNYSSELNVNALELDDSALYLCASSILQGGYTFGSGTRLTVV.

This chain uses TRBV29-1 with TRBJ1-4, with 7 nucleotides matching TRBD1. The CDR3 is 15 residues long. Germline V gives CDR1 SQVTM, CDR2 ANQGSEA. V trimming: 4 bases; J trimming: 1 base; junction bases outside the gene matches: 6. The CDR3 DNA is TGCAGCGTTGCCCGACAGGGTGAAACTAATGAAAAACTGTTTTTT. Its protein product is CSVARQGETNEKLFF.

The J gene is TRBJ1-5, the V gene TRBV7-9, with 9 bases identical to TRBD1. V lost 4 bases, J lost 4 bases, and 8 bases stayed unmatched. CDR3 length equals 16 residues. The germline gives CDR1 SEHNR, CDR2 FQNEAQ (reference sequence). The CDR3 nucleotides read TGTGCCAGCAGCTCCGGGACAGGGAGGACAAATCAGCCCCAGCATTTT. Translating gives CASSSGTGRTNQPQHF.

This clone showed up just a few times. This chain links TRBV15 with TRBJ1-5, with 10 bases aligning to TRBD1. There are 18 residues in the CDR3. Germline V gene sequence: CDR1 LNHNV, CDR2 YYDKDF (reference sequence). V lost 0 bases and J lost 4; bases outside the gene matches: 9. CDR3 nucleotide sequence: TGTGCCACCAGCAGAGATTGGACAGGGGGGACGCGGAATCAGCCCCAGCATTTT. Its protein product is CATSRDWTGGTRNQPQHF.

The gene calls are TRBV9 and TRBJ2-7, with 12 bases fitting TRBD1. V was pared by 2 bases and J by 2 bases, with 14 bases of the junction left unmatched. This CDR3 is 19 amino acids long. Germline V gene sequence: CDR1 SGDLS, CDR2 YYNGEE. Written as DNA, the CDR3 is TGTGCCAGCAGCGTGGGGACAGGGGGCCCCGTGGGGACGGCCTACGAGCAGTACTTC. Amino acid sequence: CASSVGTGGPVGTAYEQYF.

The chain couples TRBV27 to TRBJ1-5; D is perhaps TRBD1 (6 bases). The CDR3 runs 15 residues. Germline V gene data show CDR1 as MNHEY and CDR2 as SMNVEV (reference sequence). The V end was cut by 5 bases, the J end by 7 bases, with 18 bases between. CDR3 sequence (DNA): TGTGCCAGCAGTCCCATGGGGGGGGCAGGGCAGCCCCAGCATTTT. Its translation is CASSPMGGAGQPQHF.

V and J are TRBV6-6 and TRBJ2-4, with 7 bases fitting TRBD1. The CDR3 runs 13 residues. CDR1 MNHNY and CDR2 SVGAGI come from the germline V gene (reference sequence). After removal of 5 bases from V and 5 bases from J, the junction contained 3 bases not matched to a gene. The CDR3 is CASSRDRENIQYF. The CDR3 DNA follows: TGTGCCAGCAGTCGGGACAGAGAAAACATTCAGTACTTC.

This chain joins TRBV11-2 and TRBJ2-7; 16 nucleotides match TRBD2. The CDR3 is 18 residues long. The V segment lost 0 bases and the J segment 9 bases; nucleotides outside the gene matches: 11. Germline assignment: CDR1 SGHAT and CDR2 FQNNGV. The CDR3 DNA follows: TGTGCCAGCAGCTTAGACTCCTCGGGACTAGCGGGAGGGCCCGGGCAGTACTTC. Its protein product is CASSLDSSGLAGGPGQYF.

The chain uses TRBV11-2 and TRBJ1-2, with TRBD1 as a possible D gene (6 bases). V lost 1 base and J 6 bases, leaving 15 bases between the germline ends. There are 15 residues in the CDR3. Germline assignment: CDR1 SGHAT and CDR2 FQNNGV. CDR3 residues: CASSLVRGATDGYTF. The CDR3, as DNA: TGTGCCAGCAGCTTAGTGCGGGGGGCGACGGATGGCTACACCTTC.

The V gene is TRBV9, the J gene TRBJ2-7; D may match TRBD1 or TRBD2 (5 bases each). Per the germline V gene, CDR1 is SGDLS and CDR2 is YYNGEE. Trimming stripped 0 bases from V and 6 bases from J, with 13 bases between. CDR3 size: 14 residues. CDR3 amino acids: CASSVATGRGEQYF. The DNA for the CDR3 is TGTGCCAGCAGCGTAGCTACGGGAAGGGGCGAGCAGTACTTC.

This rearrangement joins TRBV6-6 to TRBJ1-5; a weak D match, TRBD1 (6 bases). CDR3 length: 15 amino acids. The V end lost 8 bases, the J end lost 4 bases, and 18 bases lay between the germline ends. Germline V gene lookup returns CDR1 MNHNY and CDR2 SVGAGI (reference sequence). The CDR3 nucleotides are TGTGCCAGCCGGACAGAGCACCTGGGGAATCAGCCCCAGCATTTT. Its protein product is CASRTEHLGNQPQHF.

This sequence joins TRBV6-6 and TRBJ2-1, with D possibly matching TRBD1 (6 bases). CDR3 size: 13 residues. The V end lost 6 bases, the J end lost 9 bases, and 15 bases lay between the germline ends. Germline CDR1 and CDR2: MNHNY and SVGAGI (reference sequence). Here the CDR3 reads CASRGTGNGEQFF. CDR3 in DNA: TGTGCCAGCAGGGGTACAGGGAATGGTGAGCAGTTCTTC.

The chain links TRBV7-8 to TRBJ1-3; perhaps TRBD1 as D (6 bases). The ends were cut back, 4 bases at V and 4 bases at J, with 23 bases in the middle. The CDR3 length is 18 residues. CDR1 is SGHVS and CDR2 is FQNEAQ in the germline V gene. In nucleotides, the CDR3 is TGTGCCAGCAGCTCGACCAGGACGCGGACAGCGGCGGGAAACACCATATATTTT. Protein sequence: CASSSTRTRTAAGNTIYF.